The 24 T cell receptor beta chains reported below all come from one sample, sequenced in a study of cytomegalovirus exposure and HLA in healthy donors. The PCR contained 60 Vbeta and 13 Jbeta primers. TCRdb's table, derived via immunoSEQ multiplex PCR, lists solely in-frame clones and lacks some. The table includes over 150,000 clones, 70% to 85% detected once. Sequenced input: PBMCs. These receptors all come from a man aged 30 to 45 in good health and CMV-seronegative.

V usage is TRBV19 and J usage is TRBJ2-2, with D possibly being TRBD1 (5 bases). In germline, CDR1 is LNHDA, CDR2 SQIVND (reference sequence). The CDR3 is 17 amino acids. V was pared by 3 bases and J by 0 bases, with 14 bases between. DNA for the CDR3: TGTGCCAGTAGTATTGGACGTTCAGGGCCGAACACCGGGGAGCTGTTTTTT. Its protein product is CASSIGRSGPNTGELFF.

This clone was found a few times. This chain uses TRBV6-5 with TRBJ1-6; D perhaps matches TRBD1 (5 bases). Trimming took 5 bases from V and 12 from J, leaving 20 bases between them. The germline CDR1 and CDR2 sequences are MNHEY and SVGAGI. This CDR3 is 15 amino acids long. The CDR3 region has the DNA TGTGCCAGCAGTATGACAGCTGCGGGGGAGAGACCCCTCCACTTT. Protein sequence: CASSMTAAGERPLHF.

The gene calls are TRBV28 and TRBJ1-6; 7 bases are shared with TRBD1. Per the germline V gene, CDR1 is MDHEN and CDR2 is SYDVKM. With V trimmed by 5 bases and J by 7 bases, 11 bases remained unmatched. This CDR3 is built from 16 residues. The CDR3 coding sequence is TGTGCCAGCAGTGAGATGACAGGGAGAATAAATTCACCCCTCCACTTT. The encoded protein is CASSEMTGRINSPLHF.

J is TRBJ2-3 and V is TRBV19; 9 bases align to TRBD2. The germline V gene encodes CDR1 LNHDA and CDR2 SQIVND (reference sequence). Losses at the gene ends were 5 bases for V and 1 base for J; bases not matched to a gene: 7. The CDR3 consists of 16 residues. For the CDR3, the DNA is TGTGCCAGTAGTGGGGGAAGCGGGGGGCGCACAGATACGCAGTATTTT. This sequence encodes CASSGGSGGRTDTQYF.

The V gene is TRBV15, the J gene TRBJ2-7; weak D call: TRBD1 (6 bases). The V and J ends lost 5 bases and 5 bases respectively, with 19 bases between them. This CDR3 comprises 15 residues. Germline-derived CDR1 and CDR2 are LNHNV and YYDKDF (reference sequence). The CDR3 region has the DNA TGTGCCACCAGCCCTGGCCAGGGGTGGATGAACGAGCAGTACTTC. Its protein product is CATSPGQGWMNEQYF.

The chain employs TRBV23-1 and TRBJ1-5, with 7 bases fitting TRBD1. TRBV23-1 is an ORF; its function is uncertain. With 6 bases clipped from V and 0 bases from J, the junction kept 8 bases outside the gene matches. The CDR3 runs 16 residues. The CDR3 protein is CASSRGQVYSNQPQHF. In nucleotides, the CDR3 is TGCGCCAGCAGCAGAGGACAGGTCTATAGCAATCAGCCCCAGCATTTT.

The V call is TRBV2, the J call TRBJ2-7, with a weak D call TRBD1 (5 bases). Per the germline V gene, CDR1 is SNHLY and CDR2 is FYNNEI. CDR3 length: 12 amino acids. V dropped 4 bases and J dropped 7 bases, with 11 bases sitting between them. The CDR3 DNA follows: TGTGCCAGCAGTGCAGGGTCGAGGGAGCAGTACTTC. This codes for CASSAGSREQYF.

The CDR3 is CASSRDMNTEAFF. Here the CDR3 DNA reads TGTGCCAGCAGCAGGGACATGAACACTGAAGCTTTCTTT. This rearrangement joins TRBV2 to TRBJ1-1; a possible D gene is TRBD1 (6 bases). V lost 6 bases, J lost 0 bases, and 8 bases lay in between. This CDR3 is built from 13 residues. Germline assignment: CDR1 SNHLY and CDR2 FYNNEI.

The gene calls are TRBV9 and TRBJ2-3, with D possibly TRBD1 on 6 matching bases. Looked up from germline, CDR1 is SGDLS and CDR2 is YYNGEE. This CDR3 has 13 residues. V was trimmed by 5 bases and J by 2 bases, leaving 9 bases between them. CDR3 sequence (DNA): TGTGCCAGCAGGGGGGCCTTCACAGATACGCAGTATTTT. Amino acids: CASRGAFTDTQYF.

This clone turned up a few times. V usage is TRBV25-1 and J usage is TRBJ1-2, with a weak D call TRBD1 (5 bases). The CDR3 is 13 amino acids. Trimming pared 3 bases from V and 4 bases from J, leaving 9 bases between. Germline values: CDR1 MGHDK, CDR2 SYGVNS. CDR3: CASSDPQGYGYTF. The CDR3 nucleotides read TGTGCCAGCAGTGATCCTCAGGGCTATGGCTACACCTTC.

V is TRBV25-1 and J is TRBJ2-3, with D maybe TRBD2 (5 bases). Trimming removed 4 bases from V and 8 bases from J, with 16 bases in between. CDR3 length: 14 residues. The V gene's germline CDR1 is MGHDK and CDR2 SYGVNS. The DNA of the CDR3 is TGTGCCAGCAGTGCCGTGGACGGACTCGGTACGCAGTATTTT. It translates to CASSAVDGLGTQYF.

CDR3 sequence reads: CASRTGTSYTGELFF. In DNA, the CDR3 is TGTGCCAGTAGAACCGGGACATCTTACACCGGGGAGCTGTTTTTT. The chain links TRBV28 to TRBJ2-2; tentatively, D is TRBD1 (6 bases). Trimming took 9 bases from V and 3 from J, leaving 17 bases between them. CDR3 length equals 15 residues. Germline assignment: CDR1 MDHEN and CDR2 SYDVKM.

The chain employs TRBV4-2 and TRBJ1-4, with 9 positions matching TRBD1. Germline assignment: CDR1 LGHNA and CDR2 YNFKEQ. The CDR3 covers 15 residues. V was pared by 4 bases and J by 4 bases, with 4 bases of the junction left unmatched. The CDR3 DNA is TGTGCCAGCAGCCGTGGGACAGGGCTTAATGAAAAACTGTTTTTT. This codes for CASSRGTGLNEKLFF.

The gene calls are TRBV14 and TRBJ1-1; D is unresolved. V dropped 2 bases and J dropped 1 base, with 8 bases sitting between them. The germline CDR1 and CDR2 sequences are SGHDN and FVKESK. CDR3 size: 14 residues. CDR3 sequence: CASSQIGGNTEAFF. Written as DNA, the CDR3 is TGTGCCAGCAGCCAAATTGGCGGGAACACTGAAGCTTTCTTT. Supplemented by reference TRBV14 and TRBJ1-1, the full variable domain reads EAGVTQFPSHSVIEKGQTVTLRCDPISGHDNLYWYRRVMGKEIKFLLHFVKESKQDESGMPNNRFLAERTGGTYSTLKVQPAELEDSGVYFCASSQIGGNTEAFFGQGTRLTVV.

The chain combines TRBV7-9 with TRBJ2-1; perhaps TRBD1 as D (5 bases). From germline, CDR1 is SEHNR and CDR2 FQNEAQ (reference sequence). The CDR3 consists of 15 residues. V lost 2 bases and J lost 6, with 14 bases in between. The CDR3 nucleotides are TGTGCCAGCAGCTTACGTAGGGGCTGGGGCAATGAGCAGTTCTTC. Amino acid sequence: CASSLRRGWGNEQFF.

The chain links TRBV30 to TRBJ1-3; a weak D match, TRBD1 (5 bases). This CDR3 contains 15 residues. The V end was cut by 2 bases, the J end by 0 bases, with 11 bases between. Germline CDR1 GTSNPN, CDR2 SVGIG (reference sequence). CDR3 DNA sequence: TGTGCCTGGAGTATCGACAGTCTCTCTGGAAACACCATATATTTT. Residues: CAWSIDSLSGNTIYF.

This sequence joins TRBV5-8 and TRBJ2-7, with 8 nucleotides matching TRBD1. CDR3 size: 15 residues. The germline V gene has CDR1 SGHTS and CDR2 YDEGEE. The V and J ends lost 4 bases and 4 bases, in that order; junction bases with no gene match: 10. The CDR3 region is CASSQRDRQFYEQYF. DNA of the CDR3: TGTGCCAGCAGCCAGAGGGACAGGCAATTTTACGAGCAGTACTTC.

This clone was seen a few times. This chain joins TRBV29-1 and TRBJ2-1, with D maybe TRBD1 (6 bases). V lost 4 bases, J lost 0 bases, and 10 bases lay in between. The germline CDR1 and CDR2 sequences are SQVTM and ANQGSEA. The CDR3 has 14 residues. CDR3 protein: CSVGTASSYNEQFF. The CDR3 nucleotides are TGCAGCGTTGGGACAGCGAGCTCCTACAATGAGCAGTTCTTC.

V and J are TRBV9 and TRBJ2-1; 7 nucleotides agree with TRBD1. The CDR3 contains 15 residues. Trimming took 0 bases from V and 1 from J; bases not matched to a gene: 1. The germline CDR1 and CDR2 sequences are SGDLS and YYNGEE. CDR3 residues: CASSVATGSYNEQFF. The DNA for the CDR3 is TGTGCCAGCAGCGTAGCGACAGGGTCCTACAATGAGCAGTTCTTC.

The V gene is TRBV13, the J gene TRBJ2-7, with 9 bases lining up with TRBD1. The ends lost 5 bases at V and 6 bases at J; junction bases unmatched: 11. This CDR3 is 15 amino acids long. Per germline, CDR1 PRHDT and CDR2 FYEKMQ (reference sequence). CDR3 DNA sequence: TGTGCCAGCAGCGGGCCCGGGGGACAGGGAAGCGAGCAGTACTTC. Its protein is CASSGPGGQGSEQYF.

The chain employs TRBV11-3 and TRBJ2-7, with unresolved D. Germline V gives CDR1 SGHNT, CDR2 YENEEA. V lost 1 base to trimming and J lost 1 base, with 5 bases between them. The CDR3 spans 13 residues. The CDR3 region has the DNA TGTGCCAGCAGCTTAGGAGATTCCTACGAGCAGTACTTC. Its translation is CASSLGDSYEQYF. Based on the CDR3 plus reference TRBV11-3 and TRBJ2-7, the full variable domain is EAGVVQSPRYKIIEKKQPVAFWCNPISGHNTLYWYLQNLGQGPELLIRYENEEAVDDSQLPKDRFSAERLKGVDSTLKIQPAELGDSAVYLCASSLGDSYEQYFGPGTRLTVT.

V usage is TRBV5-1 and J usage is TRBJ1-1, with D perhaps TRBD1 (5 bases). Trimming removed 0 bases at V and 1 base at J, with 10 bases between. CDR1 is SGHRS and CDR2 is YFSETQ in the germline V gene. The CDR3 contains 15 residues. The CDR3 is CASSLGQGGNTEAFF. CDR3 sequence (DNA): TGCGCCAGCAGCTTGGGCCAGGGCGGGAACACTGAAGCTTTCTTT.

The rearrangement joins TRBV15 to TRBJ1-1, with TRBD1 matching over 8 bases. The CDR3 covers 14 residues. Germline V gene data show CDR1 as LNHNV and CDR2 as YYDKDF (reference sequence). Trimming removed 5 bases from V and 1 base from J; junction bases left unmatched: 3. The DNA for the CDR3 is TGTGCCACCAGCGCAGGGGGCTCGAACACTGAAGCTTTCTTT. Protein product: CATSAGGSNTEAFF.

V usage is TRBV9 and J usage is TRBJ2-7; 7 bases align to TRBD2. CDR1 and CDR2 from the germline V gene are SGDLS and YYNGEE. There are 14 residues in the CDR3. J lost 3 bases, V lost 0 bases, and 3 bases had no gene match. This chain's CDR3 is CASSVGGEGYEQYF. CDR3 bases: TGTGCCAGCAGCGTAGGAGGGGAGGGCTACGAGCAGTACTTC.